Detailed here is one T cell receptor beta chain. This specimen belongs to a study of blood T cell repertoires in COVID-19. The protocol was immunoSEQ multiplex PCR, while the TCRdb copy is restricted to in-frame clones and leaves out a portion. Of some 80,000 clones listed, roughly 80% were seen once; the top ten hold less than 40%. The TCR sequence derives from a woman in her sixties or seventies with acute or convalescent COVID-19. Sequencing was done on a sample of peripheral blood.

In nucleotides, the CDR3 is TGTGCCTGGAGTGCATTATTTCAGGGTGGCTACACCTTC. This codes for CAWSALFQGGYTF. J is TRBJ1-2 and V is TRBV30; TRBD1 is a possible D gene (5 bases). Germline V gene lookup returns CDR1 GTSNPN and CDR2 SVGIG (reference sequence). This CDR3 is built from 13 residues. Trimming took 1 base from V and 7 from J, leaving 13 bases between them.